The rows below give T cell receptor beta chains drawn from one sample of a study of blood T cell repertoires in COVID-19. Produced via immunoSEQ multiplex PCR; TCRdb's table is partial and in-frame only. The sample includes some 180,000 clones, approximately 80% seen only once; the top ten take around 6.8%. Sequencing was done on a sample of peripheral blood. The origin of the receptors is a human donor in a cohort sampled during active COVID-19. Each CDR3 is given with its conserved first and last residue. Fields, in order: J gene, clone size, D gene, V gene, CDR3 protein, CDR3 DNA. A D gene is named only where the DNA matches it firmly. Only some rows state a clone size, as once, few, many or a class for expanded clones.

TRBJ1-2 | few | . | TRBV9 | CASSENQGEINYGYTF | TGTGCCAGCAGCGAAAACCAGGGTGAAATTAACTATGGCTACACCTTC
TRBJ1-1 | few | TRBD1 | TRBV13 | CASSPGGSGGTEAFF | TGTGCCAGCAGCCCAGGGGGGAGCGGGGGCACTGAAGCTTTCTTT
TRBJ1-1 | . | . | TRBV4-1 | CASSQGHGVGGKNTEAFF | TGCGCCAGCAGCCAAGGACACGGGGTAGGGGGAAAGAACACTGAAGCTTTCTTT
TRBJ1-2 | . | . | TRBV5-1 | CASSLGAGIRGNYGYTF | TGCGCCAGCAGCTTGGGGGCAGGGATCCGTGGGAATTATGGCTACACCTTC
TRBJ2-5 | once | TRBD2 | TRBV7-2 | CASSLPPSGGMGETQYF | TGTGCCAGCAGCTTACCCCCTAGCGGGGGAATGGGAGAGACCCAGTACTTC
TRBJ2-7 | . | . | TRBV24-1 | CATISPGPKSYEQYF | TGTGCCACCATTAGCCCGGGTCCGAAATCCTACGAGCAGTACTTC
TRBJ2-7 | . | . | TRBV27 | CASRSPWGGKQYF | TGTGCCAGCAGGTCCCCATGGGGCGGAAAGCAGTACTTC
TRBJ2-5 | . | . | TRBV27 | CASSFQETQYF | TGTGCCAGCAGTTTTCAGGAGACCCAGTACTTC
TRBJ2-7 | once | TRBD1 | TRBV10-3 | CAISEPGQSSYEQYF | TGTGCCATCAGCGAACCGGGACAGAGCTCCTACGAGCAGTACTTC
TRBJ2-7 | . | TRBD1 | TRBV27 | CASSLGTGGAYEQYF | TGTGCCAGCAGTCTCGGGACAGGGGGCGCGTACGAGCAGTACTTC
TRBJ1-4 | . | TRBD1 | TRBV5-1 | CASSYTAGQGLREKLFF | TGCGCCAGCAGCTATACCGCCGGACAGGGGTTGCGGGAAAAACTGTTTTTT
TRBJ1-1 | . | TRBD1 | TRBV20-1 | CSARQGAEAFF | TGCAGTGCTCGACAGGGAGCTGAAGCTTTCTTT
TRBJ2-1 | . | TRBD2 | TRBV7-9 | CASSLRASGQYNEQFF | TGTGCCAGCAGCTTAAGGGCTAGCGGACAATACAATGAGCAGTTCTTC
TRBJ1-5 | . | TRBD1 | TRBV19 | CASSTTGGNQPQHF | TGTGCCAGTAGCACTACAGGGGGCAATCAGCCCCAGCATTTT
TRBJ2-7 | . | . | TRBV19 | CASSSPRGKTPYEQYF | TGTGCCAGTAGTTCTCCCCGGGGGAAGACTCCCTACGAGCAGTACTTC
TRBJ2-6 | once | TRBD2 | TRBV2 | CASTAGDSGANVLTF | TGTGCCAGCACTGCGGGAGACTCTGGGGCCAACGTCCTGACTTTC
TRBJ1-1 | few | TRBD1 | TRBV12-3/TRBV12-4 | CASRRQGDTEAFF | TGTGCCAGCAGAAGACAGGGGGACACTGAAGCTTTCTTT
TRBJ2-7 | . | TRBD2 | TRBV19 | CASSTTTSGVYEQYF | TGTGCCAGTAGTACGACCACTAGCGGGGTCTACGAGCAGTACTTC
TRBJ2-5 | . | TRBD2 | TRBV11-2 | CASSLDGRRSRGGEETQYF | TGTGCCAGCAGCTTAGATGGGCGCAGATCGCGGGGGGGAGAAGAGACCCAGTACTTC